The 31 T cell receptor beta chains below were found in one sample sequenced in a study of cytomegalovirus exposure and HLA in healthy donors. PCR was performed using 60 Vbeta and 13 Jbeta primers. Libraries were prepared by immunoSEQ multiplex PCR; TCRdb keeps only in-frame clonotypes and omits some of them. Altogether about 160,000 clones are present, approximately 86% being singletons, with the ten largest covering just under 2%. Sequencing was done on a sample of PBMCs. The receptors stem from a young woman in good health and CMV-seronegative.

The V and J genes are TRBV29-1 and TRBJ2-3; possible D gene TRBD1, 5 bases. V lost 1 base and J 9 bases, leaving 11 bases between the germline ends. The germline gives CDR1 SQVTM, CDR2 ANQGSEA. This CDR3 is 12 amino acids long. The DNA for the CDR3 is TGCAGCGTTGAAGTAGGCCGACAGACGCAGTATTTT. Amino acids: CSVEVGRQTQYF.

CDR3 amino acids: CASSEQRGTDTQYF. The CDR3 region has the DNA TGTGCCAGCAGTGAACAGAGGGGCACAGATACGCAGTATTTT. The gene calls are TRBV6-4 and TRBJ2-3; D is possibly TRBD2 (5 bases). Trimming cost V 3 bases and J 1 base, with 8 bases left between them. CDR3 length equals 14 residues. Germline CDR1 is MRHNA and CDR2 is SNTAGT.

Note on this clone: At one end, the junction sequence differs from germline, possibly due to a read error. The chain recombines TRBV28 with TRBJ2-7; D is perhaps TRBD2 (5 bases). The CDR3 loop spans 12 amino acids. Looked up from germline, CDR1 is MDHEN and CDR2 is SYDVKM. The DNA for the CDR3 is TGTGCCAGCAGTTTCGCGGTGAGGGAGCAGTGCTTC. Its translation is CASSFAVREQCF.

This rearrangement joins TRBV5-1 to TRBJ2-5; 9 bases map to TRBD2. The ends lost 1 base at V and 2 bases at J; junction bases unmatched: 3. Germline CDR1 is SGHRS and CDR2 is YFSETQ. There are 15 residues in the CDR3. CDR3 bases: TGCGCCAGCAGCTTGCGGCTAGCGGGACAAGAGACCCAGTACTTC. Amino acids: CASSLRLAGQETQYF.

This clone appeared a single time. The rearrangement links TRBV7-8 to TRBJ2-2, with TRBD2 identical over 7 bases. The J segment lost 4 bases and the V segment lost 2 bases, leaving 4 bases of the junction unmatched. Germline V gene sequence: CDR1 SGHVS, CDR2 FQNEAQ. The CDR3 totals 15 residues. CDR3 in amino acids: CASSLTGGGTGELFF. The CDR3 DNA follows: TGTGCCAGCAGCTTAACAGGCGGGGGCACCGGGGAGCTGTTTTTT.

This chain uses TRBV19 with TRBJ2-3; 9 bases match TRBD2. The germline V gene encodes CDR1 LNHDA and CDR2 SQIVND (reference sequence). Trimming took 5 bases from V and 4 from J; bases not matched to a gene: 10. This CDR3 region has 16 residues. This CDR3 is CASSVIAGEGADTQYF. The CDR3 region has the DNA TGTGCCAGTAGTGTGATAGCGGGAGAAGGGGCAGATACGCAGTATTTT.

The chain joins TRBV6-1 to TRBJ1-5, with 7 bases fitting TRBD1. After removal of 8 bases from V and 2 bases from J, the junction contained 3 bases not matched to a gene. Germline-derived CDR1 and CDR2 are MNHNS and SASEGT. CDR3 length: 13 amino acids. DNA for the CDR3: TGTGCCAGCGACAGGGAAGGCAATCAGCCCCAGCATTTT. It codes for CASDREGNQPQHF.

The chain employs TRBV7-9 and TRBJ1-1; D is perhaps TRBD1 (5 bases). The V gene's germline CDR1 is SEHNR and CDR2 FQNEAQ (reference sequence). The CDR3 extends over 13 amino acids. Trimming removed 5 bases from V and 9 bases from J, with 16 bases in between. In nucleotides, the CDR3 is TGTGCCAGCAGCCGTACAGGAAATTCCCAAGCTTTCTTT. Translated, it gives CASSRTGNSQAFF.

The rearrangement links TRBV10-3 to TRBJ2-5; D perhaps matches TRBD1 (5 bases). The end of the DNA fits TRBJ2-7 better, so the J call may be wrong. The CDR3 length is 13 residues. In germline, CDR1 is ENHRY, CDR2 SYGVKD. The CDR3 here is CATSPTVPYEQYF. CDR3 nucleotide sequence: TGTGCCACCTCGCCGACAGTTCCCTACGAGCAGTACTTC.

The V and J genes are TRBV5-6 and TRBJ1-2; no reliable D call. This CDR3 has 14 residues. The ends were cut back, 4 bases at V and 4 bases at J, with 14 bases in the middle. The germline V gene has CDR1 SGHDT and CDR2 YYEEEE. The CDR3 loop is CASSQQEGIYGYTF. CDR3 nucleotides: TGTGCCAGCAGCCAGCAAGAGGGAATCTATGGCTACACCTTC.

The gene calls are TRBV19 and TRBJ2-1; D ambiguous. V was trimmed by 5 bases and J by 9 bases, leaving 8 bases between them. Germline CDR1 reads LNHDA; CDR2 reads SQIVND (reference sequence). CDR3 length: 11 amino acids. The CDR3 loop reads CASSAQAEQFF. The CDR3, as DNA: TGTGCCAGTAGTGCTCAGGCTGAGCAGTTCTTC. Filled out from reference TRBV19 and TRBJ2-1, the complete variable domain reads DGGITQSPKYLFRKEGQNVTLSCEQNLNHDAMYWYRQDPGQGLRLIYYSQIVNDFQKGDIAEGYSVSREKKESFPLTVTSAQKNPTAFYLCASSAQAEQFFGPGTRLTVL.

This sequence joins TRBV6-6 and TRBJ1-2; D gene ambiguous. Trimming left V 7 bases short and J 7 bases short, with 19 bases between. Germline CDR1 is MNHNY and CDR2 is SVGAGI (reference sequence). This CDR3 contains 14 residues. CDR3 bases: TGTGCCAGCAATTGGTGGACGGCCGGAGGTGGCTACACCTTC. Translated: CASNWWTAGGGYTF.

V is TRBV25-1 and J is TRBJ1-3; 7 bases fit TRBD1. Losses at the gene ends were 5 bases for V and 3 bases for J; bases not matched to a gene: 4. Germline V gene sequence: CDR1 MGHDK, CDR2 SYGVNS. The CDR3 contains 14 residues. Here the CDR3 reads CASSHDRVGNTIYF. CDR3 DNA: TGTGCCAGCAGTCACGACAGGGTTGGAAACACCATATATTTT.

This clone was detected only once. The same CDR3 arises from other DNA sequences in this sample as well. This CDR3 reads CASSLGSGGYEQYF. In DNA, the CDR3 is TGTGCCAGCAGTTTAGGATCAGGGGGCTACGAGCAGTACTTC. The chain is built from TRBV27 and TRBJ2-7; 7 nucleotides match TRBD1. The V and J ends lost 2 bases and 3 bases, in that order; junction bases with no gene match: 4. CDR1 MNHEY and CDR2 SMNVEV come from the germline V gene (reference sequence). The length of the CDR3 is 14 residues.

The V and J genes are TRBV7-9 and TRBJ1-3; D might be TRBD1 (6 bases). CDR3 length: 15 amino acids. Trimming pared 6 bases from V and 6 bases from J, leaving 18 bases between. Germline values: CDR1 SEHNR, CDR2 FQNEAQ (reference sequence). The CDR3 reads CASSRLRGGANTIYF. In DNA, the CDR3 is TGTGCCAGCAGTCGACTCCGAGGGGGAGCAAACACCATATATTTT. Looking up the rest from reference TRBV7-9 and TRBJ1-3 gives the full variable domain: DTGVSQNPRHKITKRGQNVTFRCDPISEHNRLYWYRQTLGQGPEFLTYFQNEAQLEKSRLLSDRFSAERPKGSFSTLEIQRTEQGDSAMYLCASSRLRGGANTIYFGEGSWLTVV.

J is TRBJ2-1 and V is TRBV18, with D possibly being TRBD2 (6 bases). Trimming stripped 3 bases from V and 5 bases from J, with 17 bases between. CDR1 and CDR2 (germline): KGHSH, LQKENI. The CDR3 spans 16 residues. This CDR3 is CASSPLTAGGDNEQFF. Written as DNA, the CDR3 is TGTGCCAGCTCACCGCTTACAGCGGGCGGGGACAATGAGCAGTTCTTC. The entire variable domain, with the rest obtained from reference TRBV18 and TRBJ2-1, is as follows: NAGVMQNPRHLVRRRGQEARLRCSPMKGHSHVYWYRQLPEEGLKFMVYLQKENIIDESGMPKERFSAEFPKEGPSILRIQQVVRGDSAAYFCASSPLTAGGDNEQFFGPGTRLTVL.

The chain links TRBV5-1 to TRBJ1-5; no clear D. V shed 0 bases and J shed 7 bases, with 14 bases lying between them. CDR3 length: 15 residues. The germline V gene encodes CDR1 SGHRS and CDR2 YFSETQ. CDR3 protein: CASSLDPGIGQPQHF. The CDR3 nucleotides are TGCGCCAGCAGCTTGGATCCGGGGATCGGGCAGCCCCAGCATTTT.

This sequence joins TRBV9 and TRBJ1-2; D gene unclear. V lost 0 bases to trimming and J lost 3 bases, with 6 bases between them. Germline CDR1 and CDR2: SGDLS and YYNGEE. The CDR3 has 13 amino acids. The CDR3 sequence: CASSVGGYYGYTF. The DNA of the CDR3 is TGTGCCAGCAGCGTAGGAGGGTACTATGGCTACACCTTC.

This CDR3 is CASSTEPGAGYTF. The CDR3 DNA reads TGTGCCAGCAGTACGGAACCAGGGGCCGGCTACACCTTC. The rearrangement uses TRBV9 and TRBJ1-2; the D gene is possibly TRBD1 (6 bases). V shed 5 bases and J shed 8 bases, with 16 bases lying between them. CDR1 is SGDLS and CDR2 is YYNGEE in the germline V gene. The CDR3 loop spans 13 amino acids.

The rearrangement links TRBV28 to TRBJ1-1; 8 bases align to TRBD1. This CDR3 has 13 residues. Germline V gene data show CDR1 as MDHEN and CDR2 as SYDVKM. Unmatched junction bases numbered 4, after V lost 3 bases and J lost 7 bases. CDR3 nucleotides: TGTGCCAGCAGTTTGACAGGGGTGGTTGAAGCTTTCTTT. It is translated as CASSLTGVVEAFF.

The gene calls are TRBV14 and TRBJ2-3; 12 bases align to TRBD2. The CDR3 is 15 amino acids. V lost 2 bases to trimming and J lost 4 bases; unmatched junction nucleotides: 1. Germline loops: CDR1 SGHDN, CDR2 FVKESK. CDR3 coding DNA: TGTGCCAGCAGCCAAAGACTAGCGGGAGCAGATACGCAGTATTTT. Its protein is CASSQRLAGADTQYF.

This clone was found once. This rearrangement joins TRBV28 to TRBJ2-1; 8 bases align to TRBD1. The CDR3 runs 13 residues. Germline CDR1 reads MDHEN; CDR2 reads SYDVKM. V shed 5 bases, J shed 10 bases, and the junction held 7 bases outside the gene matches. The CDR3 loop reads CASSETYRGEQFF. DNA of the CDR3: TGTGCCAGCAGTGAAACCTACAGGGGGGAGCAGTTCTTC.

This clone came up once. The rearrangement links TRBV7-8 to TRBJ2-7; TRBD2 aligns across 10 bases. The V and J ends lost 5 bases and 0 bases, in that order; junction bases with no gene match: 13. The CDR3 is 18 residues long. Germline-derived CDR1 and CDR2 are SGHVS and FQNEAQ. For the CDR3, the DNA is TGTGCCAGCAGCGTAGGGGGGGGGTCTAGCGGGAGCTCCTACGAGCAGTACTTC. This gives the protein CASSVGGGSSGSSYEQYF. Full variable domain (rest looked up from reference TRBV7-8 and TRBJ2-7): GAGVSQSPRYKVAKRGQDVALRCDPISGHVSLFWYQQALGQGPEFLTYFQNEAQLDKSGLPSDRFFAERPEGSVSTLKIQRTQQEDSAVYLCASSVGGGSSGSSYEQYFGPGTRLTVT.

The chain recombines TRBV7-2 with TRBJ2-1; TRBD2 agrees at 9 bases. The CDR3 runs to 14 residues. With V trimmed by 5 bases and J by 7 bases, 6 bases remained unmatched. Germline V gene lookup returns CDR1 SGHTA and CDR2 FQGNSA. CDR3 region: CASSPRLAANEQFF. The CDR3 nucleotides read TGTGCCAGCAGCCCCCGACTAGCGGCTAATGAGCAGTTCTTC.

This chain links TRBV19 with TRBJ1-4; the D gene is possibly TRBD1 (5 bases). The length of the CDR3 is 16 residues. V shed 7 bases and J shed 5 bases, with 20 bases lying between them. Germline loops: CDR1 LNHDA, CDR2 SQIVND (reference sequence). The CDR3 DNA reads as TGTGCCAGTACCCCTCCGGGGGGAGATCAGAATGAAAAACTGTTTTTT. It encodes CASTPPGGDQNEKLFF.

The table lists this clone with a few counts. This chain uses TRBV2 with TRBJ1-4; 9 bases are shared with TRBD1. After removal of 7 bases from V and 12 bases from J, the junction contained 12 bases not matched to a gene. This CDR3 is 14 amino acids long. Germline CDR1 is SNHLY and CDR2 is FYNNEI. The CDR3 nucleotides read TGTGCCAGCAACGGCCGGGACAGGGAGTTCCAACTGTTTTTT. Protein sequence: CASNGRDREFQLFF.

The chain carries TRBV9 and TRBJ2-5, with 8 positions matching TRBD1. TRBJ2-7 explains the end of the DNA better; the J call may be wrong. CDR1 is SGDLS, CDR2 YYNGEE, per germline. CDR3 length: 15 residues. CDR3 loop: CASSFGQGEGYEQYF. CDR3 nucleotide sequence: TGTGCCAGCAGCTTCGGACAGGGCGAGGGTTACGAGCAGTACTTC.

The rearrangement uses TRBV11-2 and TRBJ1-1; no clear D. This CDR3 contains 13 residues. Germline lookup yields CDR1 SGHAT and CDR2 FQNNGV. V lost 2 bases to trimming and J lost 1 base, with 5 bases between them. CDR3 sequence reads: CASSLKRNTEAFF. CDR3 nucleotides: TGTGCCAGCAGCTTAAAGCGGAACACTGAAGCTTTCTTT.

This chain connects TRBV10-2 to TRBJ2-7, with D maybe TRBD2 (5 bases). Trimming left V 5 bases short and J 9 bases short, with 17 bases between. From germline, CDR1 is WSHSY and CDR2 SAAADI. The CDR3 is 13 residues long. The CDR3 here is CASSSEASTGQYF. CDR3 in DNA: TGCGCCAGCAGTTCGGAGGCGTCTACGGGGCAGTACTTC.

The chain carries TRBV6-5 and TRBJ1-2; TRBD1 matches at 8 bases. V dropped 5 bases and J dropped 4; count of bases not matched to a gene: 6. Germline CDR1 and CDR2: MNHEY and SVGAGI. CDR3 length: 14 residues. The CDR3 nucleotides read TGTGCCAGCAGTAGTCGGACAGGGACCTATGGCTACACCTTC. It translates to CASSSRTGTYGYTF.

The genes are TRBV30 and TRBJ2-2; D possibly corresponds to TRBD2 (6 bases). Trimming removed 8 bases from V and 3 bases from J, with 13 bases in between. The CDR3 is 13 residues long. Germline V gene lookup returns CDR1 GTSNPN and CDR2 SVGIG (reference sequence). For the CDR3, the DNA is TGTGCCCTCAGCGGGCCCGACACCGGGGAGCTGTTTTTT. Its translation: CALSGPDTGELFF. The variable domain in full, completed from reference TRBV30 and TRBJ2-2, reads SQTIHQWPATLVQPVGSPLSLECTVEGTSNPNLYWYRQAAGRGLQLLFYSVGIGQISSEVPQNLSASRPQDRQFILSSKKLLLSDSGFYLCALSGPDTGELFFGEGSRLTVL.